The entry below gives a single T cell receptor beta chain sequence along with its context. Its specificity is unknown. This sample was taken from a study of cytomegalovirus exposure and HLA in healthy donors. In the PCR, 60 Vbeta and 13 Jbeta primers were used. Sequencing was performed with immunoSEQ multiplex PCR; in TCRdb, only in-frame clones are kept and a portion is missing. Of just over 85,000 clones in the sample, over 70% were seen once. Study conclusions and caveats: HLA-A and HLA-B allele assignments for most subjects were reportedly predicted accurately using TCR beta sequences. CMV serostatus was the only recorded immune exposure for donors.

The CDR3 is 15 amino acids. Germline-derived CDR1 and CDR2 are MGHDK and SYGVNS. V was pared by 2 bases and J by 0 bases, with 10 bases between. Sequences were obtained from PBMCs. The TCR was taken from a man in his forties or fifties in good health and CMV-seronegative. The genes are TRBV25-1 and TRBJ1-1; D gene ambiguous. DNA of the CDR3: TGTGCCAGCAGTGAACTTGGAGGATTGAACACTGAAGCTTTCTTT. It translates to CASSELGGLNTEAFF.